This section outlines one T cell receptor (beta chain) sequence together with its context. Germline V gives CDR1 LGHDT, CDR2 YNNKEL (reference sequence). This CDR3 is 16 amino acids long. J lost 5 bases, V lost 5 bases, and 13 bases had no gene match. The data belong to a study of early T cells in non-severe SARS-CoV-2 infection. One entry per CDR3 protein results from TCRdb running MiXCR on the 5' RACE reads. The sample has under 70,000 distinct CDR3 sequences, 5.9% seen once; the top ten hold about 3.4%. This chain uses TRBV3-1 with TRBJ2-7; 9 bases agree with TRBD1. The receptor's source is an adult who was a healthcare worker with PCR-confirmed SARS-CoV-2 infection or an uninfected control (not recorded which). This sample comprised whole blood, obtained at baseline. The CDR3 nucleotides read TGTGCCAGCAGCGTTCGACAGGGGGTACTTTTCCACGAGCAGTACTTC. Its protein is CASSVRQGVLFHEQYF.